The 14 T cell receptor beta chains below all came from one sample that was sequenced in a study of T cells after yellow fever vaccination. Using its own MiXCR run on the 5' RACE reads, TCRdb lists one record per CDR3 protein. The sample has 550,000 or so distinct CDR3 sequences; roughly a fifth are singletons. The starting material was PBMCs, obtained 15 days after the yellow fever booster vaccination. The receptors come from a man aged 25-40 years who received the YFV17D yellow fever vaccine.

The chain has TRBV12-3 or TRBV12-4 and TRBJ2-5; D not certain. This CDR3 is built from 13 residues. Between the trimmed V and J ends, which lost 8 bases and 3 bases, there was a span of 13 bases. The CDR3 DNA reads TGTGCCAGCCGCCTTGGTAGTGAAGAGACCCAGTACTTC. It is translated as CASRLGSEETQYF.

This clonotype was counted between two and nine times. At one end, the junction sequence differs from germline, possibly due to a read error. J is TRBJ2-4 and V is TRBV12-5; TRBD2 might be the D (5 bases). The CDR3 is 16 residues long. The germline gives CDR1 LGHNT, CDR2 FRNRAP. DNA for the CDR3: TGTGCTAGTGGTCGTTACCTGACCGATCCGGGAAACACTCAGTACTTC. This codes for CASGRYLTDPGNTQYF.

The genes are TRBV7-9 and TRBJ2-1; no reliable D call. Looked up from germline, CDR1 is SEHNR and CDR2 is FQNEAQ (reference sequence). The CDR3 runs to 15 residues. Between the trimmed V and J ends, which lost 2 bases and 10 bases, there was a span of 18 bases. The CDR3 here is CASSLKERIAEEQFF. The CDR3 DNA reads as TGTGCCAGCAGCTTAAAAGAAAGAATCGCAGAAGAGCAGTTCTTC. The full variable domain, its missing parts supplied by reference TRBV7-9 and TRBJ2-1, is DTGVSQNPRHKITKRGQNVTFRCDPISEHNRLYWYRQTLGQGPEFLTYFQNEAQLEKSRLLSDRFSAERPKGSFSTLEIQRTEQGDSAMYLCASSLKERIAEEQFFGPGTRLTVL.

This clonotype was observed a few times. The J gene is TRBJ2-7, the V gene TRBV14, with 11 positions matching TRBD2. Per germline, CDR1 SGHDN and CDR2 FVKESK. Unmatched junction bases numbered 5, after V lost 1 base and J lost 3 bases. The CDR3 length is 16 residues. The CDR3 is CASSQGTSGRLYEQYF. The CDR3, as DNA: TGTGCCAGCAGCCAAGGTACTAGCGGGAGACTCTACGAGCAGTACTTC.

V is TRBV24-1 and J is TRBJ2-5, with D hard to call. The germline CDR1 and CDR2 sequences are KGHDR and SFDVKD. The CDR3 loop spans 14 amino acids. With 4 bases removed from V and 5 bases from J, the gap between germline ends came to 13 bases. CDR3 nucleotides: TGTGCCACCAGTGACCCGGCCCTTGTGGAGACCCAGTACTTC. The encoded protein is CATSDPALVETQYF.

This clonotype has only a few counts. The rearrangement uses TRBV7-2 and TRBJ2-2; D perhaps matches TRBD1 (6 bases). Trimming left V 6 bases short and J 6 bases short, with 8 bases between. This CDR3 has 12 amino acids. CDR1 and CDR2 (germline): SGHTA, FQGNSA. The CDR3, as DNA: TGTGCCAGCAGTAAGGGGGCCGGGGAGCTGTTTTTT. It yields the protein CASSKGAGELFF.

In this sample, this clonotype turned up a few times. The V and J genes are TRBV12-3 or TRBV12-4 and TRBJ2-2; 7 nucleotides line up with TRBD2. There are 16 residues in the CDR3. Trimming cost V 1 base and J 6 bases; bases outside gene matches: 8. CDR3 sequence reads: CASSLGGRNYAGELFF. The CDR3 DNA sequence: TGTGCCAGCAGTTTAGGCGGGAGAAATTACGCCGGGGAGCTGTTTTTT.

The chain uses TRBV12-3 or TRBV12-4 and TRBJ2-3; possibly TRBD1 for D (5 bases). Trimming cost V 6 bases and J 3 bases, with 13 bases left between them. The CDR3 spans 14 residues. DNA for the CDR3: TGTGCCAGCAGAACCACCAGGGAAACAGATACGCAGTATTTT. This sequence encodes CASRTTRETDTQYF.

V gene TRBV20-1 combines with J gene TRBJ2-7; TRBD2 aligns across 11 bases. Germline CDR1 and CDR2: DFQATT and SNEGSKA (reference sequence). This CDR3 region has 17 residues. V shed 5 bases and J 0 bases; nucleotides not matched to a gene: 12. The CDR3 spells CSAEGLAGGPISYEQYF. DNA of the CDR3: TGCAGTGCTGAAGGACTAGCGGGTGGTCCCATCTCCTACGAGCAGTACTTC.

The CDR3, as DNA: TGTGCCAGCAGTCACATCTCGGCTAGCGGTGAGCAGTTCTTC. It yields the protein CASSHISASGEQFF. V gene TRBV12-3 or TRBV12-4 combines with J gene TRBJ2-1, with 7 bases lining up with TRBD2. CDR3 size: 14 residues. Germline trimming cut 5 bases from V and 9 bases from J; bases unmatched to any gene: 10.

There are many counts of this clonotype. The genes are TRBV24-1 and TRBJ2-7; D ambiguous. CDR3 length: 14 residues. Trimming took off 3 bases at V and 0 bases at J, with 8 bases between the two ends. CDR1 KGHDR and CDR2 SFDVKD come from the germline V gene. CDR3 sequence (DNA): TGTGCCACCAGTGATCGGGCAGACTCCTACGAGCAGTACTTC. Protein product: CATSDRADSYEQYF.

There are a few counts of this clonotype. This sequence joins TRBV5-1 and TRBJ2-3; the D gene could be TRBD1 or TRBD2 (5 bases each). Germline CDR1 SGHRS, CDR2 YFSETQ. Trimming took off 0 bases at V and 5 bases at J, with 13 bases between the two ends. CDR3 length equals 15 residues. The CDR3 bases are TGCGCCAGCAGCTTGGAGGGACGAGTGGTAGATACGCAGTATTTT. It codes for CASSLEGRVVDTQYF.

This clonotype turned up a few times. The gene calls are TRBV5-8 and TRBJ2-2; D is perhaps TRBD1 or TRBD2 (5 bases each). This CDR3 has 15 residues. Per the germline V gene, CDR1 is SGHTS and CDR2 is YDEGEE. V gave up 4 bases and J gave up 4 bases, with 14 bases separating them. In DNA, the CDR3 is TGTGCCAGCAGCCTACTGGGGGTCCCCACCGGGGAGCTGTTTTTT. Protein product: CASSLLGVPTGELFF.

The V call is TRBV11-2, the J call TRBJ1-1, with D possibly matching TRBD1 (5 bases). From germline, CDR1 is SGHAT and CDR2 FQNNGV. Trimming left V 5 bases short and J 6 bases short, with 10 bases between. This CDR3 has 12 residues. CDR3 sequence: CASSHGAAEAFF. CDR3 nucleotide sequence: TGTGCCAGCAGCCACGGGGCCGCTGAAGCTTTCTTT.